The clone carrying this T cell receptor beta chain came up a few times. Antigen unknown. All patients picked for sequencing had shown, by flow cytometry, an expansion of CD8+CD57+ cells. Patients, without exception, had severe acquired aplastic anemia. Investigators profiled TCR beta VDJ and CDR3 from genomic DNA template. TCRdb re-called the reads through MiXCR, storing one row per CDR3 protein. Found here are about 290,000 distinct CDR3 sequences, 56% of them singletons; the top ten hold 1% to 1.5%. The data were taken from a study of CD8+CD57+ T cells in acquired aplastic anemia. Looking at the study overall: DNA from sorted CD4+ and CD8+ cells averaged approximately 2.9 ug. Study conclusions and caveats: Between the patient and control groups, CD8+ Simpson's diversity did not differ significantly.

The CDR3 extends over 17 amino acids. Trimming cost V 4 bases and J 5 bases; bases outside gene matches: 13. CDR1 is KGHDR and CDR2 is SFDVKD in the germline V gene. The material sequenced was sorted CD4+, CD8+, or CD8+CD57+ T cells (not recorded which) from PBMCs. This chain uses TRBV24-1 with TRBJ2-5, with 9 bases lining up with TRBD1. The TCR originated in a human donor with aplastic anemia. CDR3 bases: TGTGCCACCAGTGAACCAAGCCGGGACAGGGTTTACGAGACCCAGTACTTC. The encoded protein is CATSEPSRDRVYETQYF.